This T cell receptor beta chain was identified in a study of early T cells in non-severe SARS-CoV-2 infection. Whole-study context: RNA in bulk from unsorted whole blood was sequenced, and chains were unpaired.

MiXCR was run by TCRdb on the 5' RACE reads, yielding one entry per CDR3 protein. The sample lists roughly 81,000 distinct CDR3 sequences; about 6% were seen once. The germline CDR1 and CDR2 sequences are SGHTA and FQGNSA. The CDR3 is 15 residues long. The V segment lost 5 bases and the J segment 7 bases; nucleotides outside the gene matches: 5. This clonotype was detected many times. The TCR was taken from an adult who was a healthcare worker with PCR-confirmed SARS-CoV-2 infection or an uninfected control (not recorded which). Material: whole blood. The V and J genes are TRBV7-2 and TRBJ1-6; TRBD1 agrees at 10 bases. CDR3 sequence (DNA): TGTGCCAGCAGCCCAAGGGACAGGGGAAATTCACCCCTCCACTTT. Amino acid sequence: CASSPRDRGNSPLHF.